Below, 21 T cell receptor beta chains from the same sample are listed, as sequenced in a study of blood T cells in healthy people across ages. The second PCR ran about 6 to 12 cycles with a sample-barcoded 5' primer and J-beta primers. One entry per CDR3 protein results from TCRdb running MiXCR on the 5' RACE reads. The sample holds fewer than 750,000 distinct CDR3 sequences, over 40% seen once. The sequenced sample was blood. These receptors came from a woman older than 75 in good health.

The chain recombines TRBV5-1 with TRBJ1-2; 9 bases align to TRBD1. The CDR3 length is 16 residues. Per germline, CDR1 SGHRS and CDR2 YFSETQ. Trimming took 4 bases from V and 0 from J; bases not matched to a gene: 7. CDR3 nucleotides: TGCGCCAGCAGCCTGACAGGGGGAGCAACTAACTATGGCTACACCTTC. It translates to CASSLTGGATNYGYTF.

This clonotype was found a few times. This rearrangement joins TRBV3-1 to TRBJ1-5, with D perhaps TRBD1 (6 bases). Germline CDR1 is LGHDT and CDR2 is YNNKEL (reference sequence). The CDR3 has 14 residues. V lost 3 bases and J 3 bases, leaving 9 bases between the germline ends. CDR3: CASSHQGHNQPQHF. CDR3 nucleotides: TGTGCCAGCAGCCATCAGGGGCACAATCAGCCCCAGCATTTT. Looking up the rest from reference TRBV3-1 and TRBJ1-5 gives the full variable domain: DTAVSQTPKYLVTQMGNDKSIKCEQNLGHDTMYWYKQDSKKFLKIMFSYNNKELIINETVPNRFSPKSPDKAHLNLHINSLELGDSAVYFCASSHQGHNQPQHFGDGTRLSIL.

This clonotype showed up just once. The chain links TRBV24-1 to TRBJ2-5; the D is unclear. Germline V gives CDR1 KGHDR, CDR2 SFDVKD. The V gene lost 5 bases and the J gene lost 11 bases, with 20 bases spanning the gap. The CDR3 consists of 14 residues. For the CDR3, the DNA is TGTGCCACCAGTGGTTTTGCCCCGTCCAATGAGCAGTACTTC. Translated: CATSGFAPSNEQYF.

This chain connects TRBV28 to TRBJ2-3; D is perhaps TRBD2 (5 bases). V shed 4 bases and J shed 5 bases, with 10 bases lying between them. The CDR3 has 13 residues. Germline lookup yields CDR1 MDHEN and CDR2 SYDVKM. CDR3 nucleotides: TGTGCCAGCAGTTCCGCGGGCCGAGATACGCAGTATTTT. Amino acids: CASSSAGRDTQYF.

This clonotype was found many times. The V gene is TRBV5-1, the J gene TRBJ2-2; a weak D match, TRBD2 (5 bases). Germline V gives CDR1 SGHRS, CDR2 YFSETQ. V was shortened by 3 bases and J by 1 base, with 10 bases between the two germline ends. The CDR3 has 15 residues. CDR3 sequence (DNA): TGCGCCAGCAGCTCAGGACTGGTGAACACCGGGGAGCTGTTTTTT. This sequence encodes CASSSGLVNTGELFF. Based on the CDR3 plus reference TRBV5-1 and TRBJ2-2, the full variable domain is KAGVTQTPRYLIKTRGQQVTLSCSPISGHRSVSWYQQTPGQGLQFLFEYFSETQRNKGNFPGRFSGRQFSNSRSEMNVSTLELGDSALYLCASSSGLVNTGELFFGEGSRLTVL.

This clonotype occurred many times. This chain connects TRBV9 to TRBJ2-1, with D maybe TRBD2 (5 bases). CDR3 length equals 12 residues. V was trimmed by 0 bases and J by 12 bases, leaving 10 bases between them. Germline loops: CDR1 SGDLS, CDR2 YYNGEE. The CDR3 loop is CASSVVTGVQFF. CDR3 nucleotide sequence: TGTGCCAGCAGCGTAGTAACCGGGGTGCAGTTCTTC.

This clonotype was observed many times. The genes are TRBV20-1 and TRBJ2-5; D possibly corresponds to TRBD2 (5 bases). CDR1 is DFQATT, CDR2 SNEGSKA, per germline (reference sequence). V shed 0 bases and J shed 6 bases, with 14 bases lying between them. This CDR3 region has 14 residues. The CDR3 is CSARDRLAEQTQYF. CDR3 in DNA: TGCAGTGCTAGAGATCGGCTAGCTGAGCAGACCCAGTACTTC.

The CDR3 DNA reads as TGTGCCAGCAGTTACCCGAAGAACACCGGGGAGCTGTTTTTT. This codes for CASSYPKNTGELFF. V gene TRBV6-6 combines with J gene TRBJ2-2; no clear D gene. V lost 2 bases and J 1 base, leaving 5 bases between the germline ends. Germline-derived CDR1 and CDR2 are MNHNY and SVGAGI (reference sequence). The CDR3 is made up of 14 amino acids.

With respect to this clonotype: One junction end does not reproduce the germline sequence, and a read error may be involved. The chain carries TRBV28 and TRBJ1-1, with TRBD1 identical over 9 bases. Per germline, CDR1 MDHEN and CDR2 SYDVKM. The CDR3 runs to 16 residues. CDR3 in DNA: TGTGCCAGCAGTTCCGGGACAGGGTTAGAGAACACTGATGCTTTCTTT. Translated, it gives CASSSGTGLENTDAFF.

This clonotype was picked up one time. The rearrangement joins TRBV7-9 to TRBJ2-1; TRBD2 aligns across 10 bases. V shed 8 bases, J shed 5 bases, and the junction held 9 bases outside the gene matches. Germline CDR1 and CDR2: SEHNR and FQNEAQ (reference sequence). The CDR3 is 15 amino acids. The CDR3 DNA reads TGTGCCAGCGGAACTAGCGGGATATGGGACAATGAGCAGTTCTTC. It is translated as CASGTSGIWDNEQFF.

V and J are TRBV6-6 and TRBJ2-2; TRBD1 might be the D (6 bases). The CDR3 is made up of 15 amino acids. Germline-derived CDR1 and CDR2 are MNHNY and SVGAGI (reference sequence). With 7 bases removed from V and 5 bases from J, the gap between germline ends came to 17 bases. The CDR3 bases are TGTGCCAGCACCAAGGGGCAGGGGCGAACCGGGGAGCTGTTTTTT. It encodes CASTKGQGRTGELFF.

This chain's CDR3 is CSAREWDRGTDTQYF. The DNA of the CDR3 is TGCAGTGCTAGAGAATGGGACAGGGGGACCGATACGCAGTATTTT. J is TRBJ2-3 and V is TRBV20-1; the match to TRBD1 covers 11 bases. CDR3 length: 15 amino acids. CDR1 and CDR2 (germline): DFQATT, SNEGSKA (reference sequence). The ends lost 0 bases at V and 6 bases at J; junction bases unmatched: 5.

This clonotype was observed a few times. The chain has TRBV29-1 and TRBJ2-1; 7 bases are shared with TRBD2. The CDR3 sequence is 13 residues long. The V gene's germline CDR1 is SQVTM and CDR2 ANQGSEA. V shed 2 bases and J 8 bases; nucleotides not matched to a gene: 6. In DNA form, the CDR3 reads TGCAGCGTTGAACGTCGGGAGGCAGATGAGCAGTTCTTC. Translating it yields CSVERREADEQFF.

The chain has TRBV7-9 and TRBJ2-7; D is perhaps TRBD2 (5 bases). This CDR3 has 13 amino acids. The germline V gene has CDR1 SEHNR and CDR2 FQNEAQ (reference sequence). V was clipped by 8 bases and J by 0 bases, with 11 bases between them. CDR3 DNA: TGTGCCAGCCGGGATACTCCCTCCTACGAGCAGTACTTC. It codes for CASRDTPSYEQYF.

This clonotype was found many times. The CDR3 sequence: CASRSGLENNEQFF. In nucleotides, the CDR3 is TGTGCCAGCAGATCGGGACTAGAAAACAATGAGCAGTTCTTC. The chain couples TRBV12-3 or TRBV12-4 to TRBJ2-1; 8 bases map to TRBD2. V lost 6 bases and J lost 5; bases outside the gene matches: 6. CDR3 size: 14 residues.

The V and J genes are TRBV12-3 or TRBV12-4 and TRBJ2-3, with 9 bases matching TRBD2. The trim removed 6 bases at V and 4 bases at J, leaving 8 bases unmatched. This CDR3 is built from 15 residues. The CDR3, as DNA: TGTGCCAGCAGCCGAGCGGGAGGTAGTGCAGATACGCAGTATTTT. This gives the protein CASSRAGGSADTQYF.

The count of this clonotype is one. DNA of the CDR3: TGTGCCAGCAGCTTAGTGGGCATGCCCGGGGTTAGCACAGATACGCAGTATTTT. Its protein product is CASSLVGMPGVSTDTQYF. The V call is TRBV5-4, the J call TRBJ2-3, with a weak D call TRBD2 (5 bases). The V end was cut by 2 bases, the J end by 0 bases, with 19 bases between. The CDR3 loop spans 18 amino acids. In germline, CDR1 is SGHNT, CDR2 YYREEE (reference sequence).

This clonotype was seen many times. The J gene is TRBJ2-7, the V gene TRBV2, with 9 bases fitting TRBD2. CDR1 SNHLY and CDR2 FYNNEI come from the germline V gene. Trimming removed 6 bases from V and 3 bases from J; junction bases left unmatched: 3. The CDR3 has 13 residues. The CDR3 here is CASRTSGLYEQYF. The CDR3 region has the DNA TGTGCCAGCAGGACTAGCGGACTCTACGAGCAGTACTTC.

This clonotype was counted at least ten times. The chain combines TRBV12-3 or TRBV12-4 with TRBJ2-7; no reliable D call. The CDR3 length is 14 residues. Trimming cost V 6 bases and J 1 base, with 13 bases left between them. CDR3 nucleotides: TGTGCCAGCAGAAAGGGCCACAGTTCCTACGAGCAGTACTTC. Protein product: CASRKGHSSYEQYF.

The chain has TRBV11-2 and TRBJ2-3, with TRBD1 matching 8 bases. The CDR3 consists of 16 residues. CDR1 is SGHAT, CDR2 FQNNGV, per germline. V was pared by 5 bases and J by 11 bases, with 18 bases of the junction left unmatched. As DNA, the CDR3 is TGTGCCAGCAGCCAAGCCCCGGGACAGGTGCCCACGGGGCAGTATTTT. Protein product: CASSQAPGQVPTGQYF.

This CDR3 reads CASSQGGLATEAFF. Written as DNA, the CDR3 is TGTGCCAGCAGCCAGGGGGGGCTGGCCACTGAAGCTTTCTTT. The chain recombines TRBV14 with TRBJ1-1, with a tentative D call TRBD1 (6 bases). The CDR3 has 14 amino acids. Looked up from germline, CDR1 is SGHDN and CDR2 is FVKESK. Trimming took off 3 bases at V and 4 bases at J, with 12 bases between the two ends.